The 11 T cell receptor beta chains presented below share a single source sample, sequenced in a study of blood T cell repertoires in COVID-19. The table came from immunoSEQ multiplex PCR; TCRdb's copy has only in-frame clones and leaves some out. The sample shows roughly 220,000 clones, roughly four fifths of them seen only once. Specimen: peripheral blood. These receptors all stem from a woman of 80 years or more with COVID-19, enrolled during active disease.

In this sample, this clone turned up a few times. This sequence joins TRBV14 and TRBJ1-5; unclear D gene. Germline CDR1 is SGHDN and CDR2 is FVKESK. V was pared by 1 base and J by 11 bases, with 15 bases between. The CDR3 has 14 residues. CDR3 coding DNA: TGTGCCAGCAGCCAAGTCCACCCAGAGGGAGCCCAGCATTTT. Translated: CASSQVHPEGAQHF.

About this clone itself: Different DNA sequences within this sample yield the same CDR3. This chain joins TRBV12-3 or TRBV12-4 and TRBJ2-1, with a possible D match to TRBD2 (5 bases). The CDR3 has 12 amino acids. V gave up 5 bases and J gave up 9 bases, with 11 bases separating them. The CDR3 is CASSPNRGEQFF. The CDR3 nucleotides are TGTGCCAGCAGTCCCAACCGGGGTGAGCAGTTCTTC.

This clone is a singleton in its sample. The V call is TRBV18, the J call TRBJ1-2; 10 nucleotides agree with TRBD1. Germline CDR1 KGHSH, CDR2 LQKENI. CDR3 length equals 18 residues. The J segment lost 0 bases and the V segment lost 1 base, leaving 8 bases of the junction unmatched. The CDR3 DNA sequence: TGTGCCAGCTCACCACTTACCGGGACAGGGGCCTCTAACTATGGCTACACCTTC. Its translation: CASSPLTGTGASNYGYTF.

The J gene is TRBJ1-5, the V gene TRBV28; D is ambiguous. CDR3 length equals 13 residues. Germline assignment: CDR1 MDHEN and CDR2 SYDVKM. The V end was cut by 2 bases, the J end by 4 bases, with 6 bases between. Here the CDR3 reads CASSLILNQPQHF. CDR3 nucleotide sequence: TGTGCCAGCAGTTTAATTCTGAATCAGCCCCAGCATTTT.

This clone was observed a single time. CDR3: CASSPRDKSHEAFF. The CDR3 nucleotides are TGTGCCAGCAGCCCCCGGGATAAAAGCCATGAAGCTTTCTTT. V gene TRBV7-9 combines with J gene TRBJ1-1; no definite D call. This CDR3 has 14 residues. V lost 5 bases, J lost 7 bases, and 17 bases lay in between. The V gene's germline CDR1 is SEHNR and CDR2 FQNEAQ (reference sequence).

This rearrangement joins TRBV28 to TRBJ1-6, with D possibly matching TRBD1 (5 bases). Germline lookup yields CDR1 MDHEN and CDR2 SYDVKM. The CDR3 has 15 amino acids. Trimming cost V 5 bases and J 9 bases, with 17 bases left between them. The CDR3 DNA reads as TGTGCCAGCAGTGCCTTAGGACAAATTTCTTCACCCCTCCACTTT. Amino acids: CASSALGQISSPLHF. Full variable domain (remainder filled in from reference TRBV28 and TRBJ1-6): DVKVTQSSRYLVKRTGEKVFLECVQDMDHENMFWYRQDPGLGLRLIYFSYDVKMKEKGDIPEGYSVSREKKERFSLILESASTNQTSMYLCASSALGQISSPLHFGNGTRLTVT.

The chain uses TRBV7-9 and TRBJ1-1; 10 bases match TRBD1. The V and J ends lost 1 base and 6 bases, in that order; junction bases with no gene match: 11. The CDR3 is 17 residues long. Germline V gives CDR1 SEHNR, CDR2 FQNEAQ (reference sequence). This chain's CDR3 is CASSLVQGTGDPPEAFF. CDR3 sequence (DNA): TGTGCCAGCAGCTTAGTTCAGGGGACAGGGGATCCCCCTGAAGCTTTCTTT.

The chain is built from TRBV6-5 and TRBJ2-5; no reliable D call. Trimming took 6 bases from V and 5 from J, leaving 16 bases between them. Germline V gene sequence: CDR1 MNHEY, CDR2 SVGAGI. There are 14 residues in the CDR3. This chain's CDR3 is CASRRSFLRETQYF. The DNA of the CDR3 is TGTGCCAGCAGGCGCAGTTTCTTGAGGGAGACCCAGTACTTC.

This chain joins TRBV6-5 and TRBJ1-6; the D gene is possibly TRBD1 (6 bases). The ends were cut back, 7 bases at V and 8 bases at J, with 18 bases in the middle. Germline V gene sequence: CDR1 MNHEY, CDR2 SVGAGI. The CDR3 length is 15 residues. The CDR3 reads CASIVGRGGYSPLHF. In DNA, the CDR3 is TGTGCCAGCATTGTAGGCAGGGGTGGTTATTCACCCCTCCACTTT.

This chain connects TRBV2 to TRBJ2-1; D gene uncertain. Between the trimmed V and J ends, which lost 7 bases and 6 bases, there was a span of 7 bases. The CDR3 length is 11 residues. CDR1 and CDR2 (germline): SNHLY, FYNNEI. CDR3 sequence (DNA): TGTGCCAGCATGCAGGTCAATGAGCAGTTCTTC. Its protein is CASMQVNEQFF.

This chain connects TRBV5-1 to TRBJ1-1; TRBD1 might be the D (5 bases). The V gene's germline CDR1 is SGHRS and CDR2 YFSETQ. V gave up 7 bases and J gave up 8 bases, with 24 bases separating them. The CDR3 is 15 residues long. This chain's CDR3 is CASGRGVGARGEAFF. CDR3 bases: TGCGCCAGCGGGAGAGGTGTAGGGGCCCGGGGGGAAGCTTTCTTT.